One and the same sample provided the 27 T cell receptor beta chains below, sequenced in a study of beta chain features in type 1 diabetes. The authors reverse transcribed all of the isolated RNA, so sequencing captured expressed TCRB transcripts. Method: immunoSEQ multiplex PCR; TCRdb's copy keeps in-frame clones and lacks some. The profile shows 300,000 to 350,000 clones, 8% of them singletons. The sequenced material came from central memory CD4+ T cells from blood. These receptors were taken from a woman in her late teens or twenties in good health.

This clone was seen more than once but under ten times. CDR3 sequence (DNA): TGTGCCAGCAGCGGGGAATACGAGCAGTACTTC. This sequence encodes CASSGEYEQYF. The rearrangement uses TRBV14 and TRBJ2-7, with D hard to call. CDR1 and CDR2 from the germline V gene are SGHDN and FVKESK. V lost 5 bases to trimming and J lost 4 bases, with 6 bases between them. CDR3 length: 11 residues.

The CDR3 region is CASSSTGERRTNEKLFF. The CDR3 DNA reads TGTGCCAGCAGCAGTACCGGCGAGCGGAGAACTAATGAAAAACTGTTTTTT. The chain has TRBV5-6 and TRBJ1-4; D gene ambiguous. Germline lookup yields CDR1 SGHDT and CDR2 YYEEEE. Trimming cost V 4 bases and J 1 base, with 17 bases left between them. The CDR3 loop spans 17 amino acids. The complete variable domain, with remaining parts taken from reference TRBV5-6 and TRBJ1-4, reads DAGVTQSPTHLIKTRGQQVTLRCSPKSGHDTVSWYQQALGQGPQFIFQYYEEEERQRGNFPDRFSGHQFPNYSSELNVNALLLGDSALYLCASSSTGERRTNEKLFFGSGTQLSVL.

The chain is built from TRBV11-2 and TRBJ2-1; 8 bases line up with TRBD2. Germline CDR1 and CDR2: SGHAT and FQNNGV. The V segment lost 5 bases and the J segment 8 bases; nucleotides outside the gene matches: 8. This CDR3 has 14 amino acids. CDR3 in amino acids: CASSISGRRDEQFF. Written as DNA, the CDR3 is TGTGCCAGCAGCATAAGCGGGAGAAGAGATGAGCAGTTCTTC. The variable domain in full, completed from reference TRBV11-2 and TRBJ2-1, reads EAGVAQSPRYKIIEKRQSVAFWCNPISGHATLYWYQQILGQGPKLLIQFQNNGVVDDSQLPKDRFSAERLKGVDSTLKIQPAKLEDSAVYLCASSISGRRDEQFFGPGTRLTVL.

The chain links TRBV6-5 to TRBJ2-5; 9 bases match TRBD1. The CDR3 loop spans 15 amino acids. J gave up 4 bases and V 3 bases, and 6 bases lay outside the gene matches. Germline CDR1 MNHEY, CDR2 SVGAGI. CDR3 bases: TGTGCCAGCAGTTATGACAGGGGGTCGGTAGAGACCCAGTACTTC. Its translation: CASSYDRGSVETQYF.

This clone was counted ten times or more. The chain combines TRBV6-1 with TRBJ1-5; tentatively, D is TRBD1 (5 bases). Per germline, CDR1 MNHNS and CDR2 SASEGT. V lost 4 bases to trimming and J lost 1 base, with 8 bases between them. This CDR3 is 14 amino acids long. The CDR3 sequence: CASSVRQSNQPQHF. The CDR3 coding sequence is TGTGCCAGCAGTGTACGACAGAGCAATCAGCCCCAGCATTTT.

This clone was counted between two and nine times. This rearrangement joins TRBV7-2 to TRBJ2-7; 7 nucleotides line up with TRBD2. J lost 7 bases, V lost 5 bases, and 20 bases had no gene match. The CDR3 is 17 residues long. The V gene's germline CDR1 is SGHTA and CDR2 FQGNSA. The CDR3 DNA sequence: TGTGCCAGCAGCCCCGGCCCGGGGCGACTAGCCCCCGGGGAGCAGTACTTC. As protein: CASSPGPGRLAPGEQYF.

This clone came up a few times. The chain couples TRBV27 to TRBJ2-7, with TRBD1 as a possible D gene (5 bases). V lost 1 base and J lost 2, with 15 bases in between. The CDR3 runs 16 residues. CDR1 MNHEY and CDR2 SMNVEV come from the germline V gene (reference sequence). CDR3 coding DNA: TGTGCCAGCAGTTTATATTCCCGACAGATGACCTACGAGCAGTACTTC. Translated, it gives CASSLYSRQMTYEQYF.

CDR3 DNA sequence: TGTGCCAGCAGCCAAGGCTTATTCTCGTCTCAGTCCTTTTCTGATGAGCAGTTCTTC. Protein product: CASSQGLFSSQSFSDEQFF. The chain has TRBV14 and TRBJ2-1; D is undetermined. The CDR3 runs 19 residues. Trimming left V 1 base short and J 8 bases short, with 27 bases between. Germline V gives CDR1 SGHDN, CDR2 FVKESK.

This clone turned up a few times. The chain has TRBV19 and TRBJ2-7; D ambiguous. Germline-derived CDR1 and CDR2 are LNHDA and SQIVND (reference sequence). V lost 5 bases, J lost 3 bases, and 11 bases lay in between. The CDR3 consists of 13 residues. Written as DNA, the CDR3 is TGTGCCAGTAGTCTCGGTCCGCACTACGAGCAGTACTTC. This sequence encodes CASSLGPHYEQYF.

The chain is built from TRBV7-9 and TRBJ2-1; D ambiguous. Per the germline V gene, CDR1 is SEHNR and CDR2 is FQNEAQ (reference sequence). Trimming took 4 bases from V and 2 from J, leaving 12 bases between them. This CDR3 is built from 15 residues. CDR3 region: CASSSYRKAYNEQFF. The CDR3 DNA reads TGTGCCAGCAGCTCATACAGAAAAGCCTACAATGAGCAGTTCTTC.

The chain has TRBV7-6 and TRBJ2-5, with D perhaps TRBD1 or TRBD2 (6 bases each). The CDR3 loop spans 16 amino acids. CDR1 and CDR2 from the germline V gene are SGHVS and FNYEAQ. With 4 bases removed from V and 4 bases from J, the gap between germline ends came to 19 bases. The DNA of the CDR3 is TGTGCCAGCAGCTCGGTGGGGGGCCCTTTTCTAGAGACCCAGTACTTC. Translation gives CASSSVGGPFLETQYF.

V is TRBV7-3 and J is TRBJ2-5; unclear D gene. The germline CDR1 and CDR2 sequences are SGHTA and FQGTGA. With 1 base removed from V and 1 base from J, the gap between germline ends came to 10 bases. The CDR3 runs 15 residues. The CDR3 is CASSLRSATQETQYF. Written as DNA, the CDR3 is TGTGCCAGCAGCTTAAGGTCAGCGACCCAAGAGACCCAGTACTTC.

The chain is built from TRBV7-9 and TRBJ2-2; D may be TRBD1 (6 bases). The length of the CDR3 is 14 residues. The V end lost 7 bases, the J end lost 6 bases, and 15 bases lay between the germline ends. Germline loops: CDR1 SEHNR, CDR2 FQNEAQ (reference sequence). CDR3: CASTPVGGSGELFF. For the CDR3, the DNA is TGTGCCAGCACCCCCGTAGGGGGATCCGGGGAGCTGTTTTTT.

The table lists this clone with a few counts. The DNA of the CDR3 is TGCAGAGGCGGATGGGGGAACCCCTCGGAGCAGTACTTC. The encoded protein is CRGGWGNPSEQYF. J is TRBJ2-7 and V is TRBV29-1, with D perhaps TRBD1 or TRBD2 (5 bases each). This CDR3 contains 13 residues. Germline lookup yields CDR1 SQVTM and CDR2 ANQGSEA.

The genes are TRBV28 and TRBJ1-2; D call uncertain. Germline V gene sequence: CDR1 MDHEN, CDR2 SYDVKM. The CDR3 covers 14 residues. V lost 5 bases and J 2 bases, leaving 12 bases between the germline ends. DNA for the CDR3: TGTGCCAGCAGTATCCCTCAGGAAAACTATGGCTACACCTTC. It specifies CASSIPQENYGYTF.

The chain couples TRBV18 to TRBJ2-1; TRBD2 matches 10 bases. This CDR3 has 15 amino acids. The germline V gene encodes CDR1 KGHSH and CDR2 LQKENI. The ends lost 1 base at V and 5 bases at J; junction bases unmatched: 2. CDR3 nucleotide sequence: TGTGCCAGCTCACCACGGCTAGCGGGAGACAATGAGCAGTTCTTC. It is translated as CASSPRLAGDNEQFF.

This clone was detected ten times or more. The chain's CDR3 is CASSPGLFFGTDTQYF. CDR3 sequence (DNA): TGTGCCAGCAGCCCTGGACTGTTCTTTGGCACAGATACGCAGTATTTT. The chain uses TRBV7-2 and TRBJ2-3, with a possible D match to TRBD2 (5 bases). The germline V and J ends were trimmed by 5 bases and 1 base, with 16 bases remaining between them. The germline gives CDR1 SGHTA, CDR2 FQGNSA. The CDR3 is 16 residues long.

This clone was counted a few times. The V and J genes are TRBV19 and TRBJ2-7; unclear D gene. CDR1 and CDR2 (germline): LNHDA, SQIVND (reference sequence). The CDR3 contains 13 residues. Between the trimmed V and J ends, which lost 0 bases and 3 bases, there was a span of 6 bases. In DNA form, the CDR3 reads TGTGCCAGTAGTATAGAGACTGGCTACGAGCAGTACTTC. Translated: CASSIETGYEQYF. The full variable domain, with the rest looked up from reference TRBV19 and TRBJ2-7, is DGGITQSPKYLFRKEGQNVTLSCEQNLNHDAMYWYRQDPGQGLRLIYYSQIVNDFQKGDIAEGYSVSREKKESFPLTVTSAQKNPTAFYLCASSIETGYEQYFGPGTRLTVT.

In its sample, this clone was seen a few times. The V and J genes are TRBV25-1 and TRBJ2-1; D unclear. Per the germline V gene, CDR1 is MGHDK and CDR2 is SYGVNS. This CDR3 spans 14 amino acids. V lost 6 bases and J lost 5, with 14 bases in between. CDR3 coding DNA: TGTGCCAGCAGCTCTACTCGGTTGGACAATGAGCAGTTCTTC. This translates into CASSSTRLDNEQFF.

This clone has just a few counts. The rearrangement joins TRBV19 to TRBJ2-5; D might be TRBD1 or TRBD2, each matching 5 bases. The CDR3 has 13 amino acids. V was cut by 3 bases and J by 7 bases, with 12 bases left in between. Germline V gene lookup returns CDR1 LNHDA and CDR2 SQIVND (reference sequence). CDR3 nucleotides: TGTGCCAGTAGTATTGAGGGGCTAGGGACCCAGTACTTC. It encodes CASSIEGLGTQYF. Full variable domain (outside the CDR3, taken from reference TRBV19 and TRBJ2-5): DGGITQSPKYLFRKEGQNVTLSCEQNLNHDAMYWYRQDPGQGLRLIYYSQIVNDFQKGDIAEGYSVSREKKESFPLTVTSAQKNPTAFYLCASSIEGLGTQYFGPGTRLLVL.

To note about this clone: The same CDR3 also results from other DNA sequences found in this sample. The chain links TRBV18 to TRBJ2-3; TRBD1 aligns across 9 bases. Per germline, CDR1 KGHSH and CDR2 LQKENI. After removal of 0 bases from V and 3 bases from J, the junction contained 1 base not matched to a gene. The CDR3 consists of 15 residues. This chain's CDR3 is CASSPPGQGTDTQYF. CDR3 nucleotide sequence: TGTGCCAGCTCACCACCGGGACAGGGTACAGATACGCAGTATTTT.

The chain combines TRBV10-2 with TRBJ1-1; D is ambiguous. V was clipped by 5 bases and J by 0 bases, with 10 bases between them. This CDR3 has 14 residues. Per germline, CDR1 WSHSY and CDR2 SAAADI. CDR3 amino acids: CASSPGSMNTEAFF. Here the CDR3 DNA reads TGCGCCAGCAGTCCCGGCAGTATGAACACTGAAGCTTTCTTT.

V and J are TRBV20-1 and TRBJ2-1; the D is unclear. The CDR3 totals 11 residues. Trimming pared 7 bases from V and 3 bases from J, leaving 7 bases between. CDR1 is DFQATT, CDR2 SNEGSKA, per germline (reference sequence). The DNA for the CDR3 is TGCAGTGTTTGGTTCTACAATGAGCAGTTCTTC. Its translation: CSVWFYNEQFF.

This chain joins TRBV7-2 and TRBJ2-1, with D maybe TRBD2 (6 bases). The CDR3 covers 16 residues. V dropped 3 bases and J dropped 9 bases, with 21 bases sitting between them. Germline lookup yields CDR1 SGHTA and CDR2 FQGNSA. The CDR3 loop reads CASSFHRTISVGEQFF. DNA for the CDR3: TGTGCCAGCAGCTTTCATAGGACTATCAGCGTGGGTGAGCAGTTCTTC.

This clone was recorded a few times. This chain uses TRBV11-2 with TRBJ2-5; 13 positions match TRBD2. The J segment lost 12 bases and the V segment lost 5 bases, leaving 12 bases of the junction unmatched. Germline CDR1 is SGHAT and CDR2 is FQNNGV. The CDR3 is 15 amino acids. This chain's CDR3 is CASSPRLTSGGLEYF. CDR3 sequence (DNA): TGTGCCAGCAGCCCCCGTTTGACTAGCGGGGGGCTGGAGTACTTC. Using reference TRBV11-2 and TRBJ2-5 for the parts outside the CDR3, the full variable domain is EAGVAQSPRYKIIEKRQSVAFWCNPISGHATLYWYQQILGQGPKLLIQFQNNGVVDDSQLPKDRFSAERLKGVDSTLKIQPAKLEDSAVYLCASSPRLTSGGLEYFGPGTRLLVL.

The rearrangement links TRBV5-1 to TRBJ2-3, with 8 bases aligning to TRBD2. Germline CDR1 reads SGHRS; CDR2 reads YFSETQ. The CDR3 is made up of 15 amino acids. V was clipped by 2 bases and J by 4 bases; unmatched bases: 6. DNA of the CDR3: TGCGCCAGCAGCTTTAGCGGGGTGGGCCCAGATACGCAGTATTTT. The encoded protein is CASSFSGVGPDTQYF. The full variable domain, with the rest looked up from reference TRBV5-1 and TRBJ2-3, is KAGVTQTPRYLIKTRGQQVTLSCSPISGHRSVSWYQQTPGQGLQFLFEYFSETQRNKGNFPGRFSGRQFSNSRSEMNVSTLELGDSALYLCASSFSGVGPDTQYFGPGTRLTVL.

This clone was counted only a few times. V usage is TRBV19 and J usage is TRBJ2-3, with 9 bases that match TRBD1. The germline V gene has CDR1 LNHDA and CDR2 SQIVND (reference sequence). The CDR3 has 14 residues. Trimming at V came to 5 bases and at J to 3 bases, leaving 3 bases not matched to a gene. The CDR3 protein is CASSDGQGTDTQYF. The CDR3 DNA reads TGTGCCAGTAGTGATGGACAGGGGACAGATACGCAGTATTTT. The whole variable domain, filled in from reference TRBV19 and TRBJ2-3, reads DGGITQSPKYLFRKEGQNVTLSCEQNLNHDAMYWYRQDPGQGLRLIYYSQIVNDFQKGDIAEGYSVSREKKESFPLTVTSAQKNPTAFYLCASSDGQGTDTQYFGPGTRLTVL.